A single sample is the source of the 13 T cell receptor beta chains below, sequenced in a study of T cell responses to AZD1222 COVID-19 vaccine. Produced via immunoSEQ multiplex PCR; TCRdb's table is partial and in-frame only. The data show around 170,000 clones, with about 91% seen just once and approximately 4.4% held by the top ten. The specimen comprised peripheral blood, sampled on day 0 of AZD1222 vaccination. All receptors derive from an adult in good health.

This sequence joins TRBV10-1 and TRBJ2-1; TRBD1 matches 8 bases. Germline CDR1 is WNHNN and CDR2 is SYGVQD (reference sequence). The CDR3 spans 14 residues. After removal of 10 bases from V and 3 bases from J, the junction contained 8 bases not matched to a gene. The CDR3 DNA is TGCGCCACCCCCCGACAGGGGAGCTACAATGAGCAGTTCTTC. Amino acids: CATPRQGSYNEQFF.

V and J are TRBV3-1 (or the pseudogene TRBV3-2) and TRBJ1-6; 11 nucleotides agree with TRBD1. CDR1 is LGHDT and CDR2 is YNNKEL in the germline V gene (reference sequence). The CDR3 has 16 amino acids. J gave up 6 bases and V 4 bases, and 5 bases lay outside the gene matches. CDR3 in amino acids: CASSPRGTGGNSPLHF. In DNA, the CDR3 is TGTGCCAGCAGCCCGAGGGGGACAGGGGGTAATTCACCCCTCCACTTT.

DNA for the CDR3: TGCGCCAGCAGATACGACAGGGGAAATGAAAAACTGTTTTTT. This translates into CASRYDRGNEKLFF. The V gene is TRBV5-1, the J gene TRBJ1-4; 8 bases fit TRBD1. V was pared by 5 bases and J by 5 bases, with 5 bases of the junction left unmatched. CDR1 and CDR2 from the germline V gene are SGHRS and YFSETQ. There are 14 residues in the CDR3.

The chain carries TRBV19 and TRBJ2-1; tentatively, D is TRBD2 (6 bases). The CDR3 is 15 residues long. The V end was cut by 5 bases, the J end by 4 bases, with 15 bases between. The germline V gene has CDR1 LNHDA and CDR2 SQIVND (reference sequence). The CDR3 reads CASSGSGSLYNEQFF. The DNA for the CDR3 is TGTGCCAGTAGTGGTAGCGGCTCACTTTACAATGAGCAGTTCTTC. Full variable domain (remainder filled in from reference TRBV19 and TRBJ2-1): DGGITQSPKYLFRKEGQNVTLSCEQNLNHDAMYWYRQDPGQGLRLIYYSQIVNDFQKGDIAEGYSVSREKKESFPLTVTSAQKNPTAFYLCASSGSGSLYNEQFFGPGTRLTVL.

The chain couples TRBV9 to TRBJ1-4; D is unclear. Germline CDR1 reads SGDLS; CDR2 reads YYNGEE. V lost 5 bases, J lost 4 bases, and 12 bases lay in between. The CDR3 runs 14 residues. The CDR3 sequence: CASRRKPRNEKLFF. The CDR3 DNA reads as TGTGCCAGCAGGCGTAAGCCCCGTAATGAAAAACTGTTTTTT.

This sequence joins TRBV28 and TRBJ1-1, with TRBD1 matching over 8 bases. This CDR3 contains 15 residues. The ends lost 4 bases at V and 1 base at J; junction bases unmatched: 5. The germline V gene encodes CDR1 MDHEN and CDR2 SYDVKM. The CDR3 protein is CASSSQGAGNTEAFF. In DNA, the CDR3 is TGTGCCAGCAGTTCCCAGGGGGCGGGGAACACTGAAGCTTTCTTT.

This chain joins TRBV11-3 and TRBJ2-7, with D unresolved. The CDR3 runs 12 residues. Germline V gene lookup returns CDR1 SGHNT and CDR2 YENEEA. The V end lost 3 bases, the J end lost 0 bases, and 3 bases lay between the germline ends. The CDR3, as DNA: TGTGCCAGCAGCTTGAGCTCCTACGAGCAGTACTTC. Translating it yields CASSLSSYEQYF.

This clone was recorded only once. The CDR3 loop reads CASSLATGELFF. In DNA, the CDR3 is TGTGCCAGCAGCTTAGCGACCGGGGAGCTGTTTTTT. The chain couples TRBV11-2 to TRBJ2-2; D is uncertain. Per germline, CDR1 SGHAT and CDR2 FQNNGV. V lost 1 base and J 5 bases, leaving 2 bases between the germline ends. This CDR3 has 12 amino acids. Full variable domain (outside the CDR3, taken from reference TRBV11-2 and TRBJ2-2): EAGVAQSPRYKIIEKRQSVAFWCNPISGHATLYWYQQILGQGPKLLIQFQNNGVVDDSQLPKDRFSAERLKGVDSTLKIQPAKLEDSAVYLCASSLATGELFFGEGSRLTVL.

V is TRBV28 and J is TRBJ2-4; no clear D. This CDR3 region has 12 residues. The V gene's germline CDR1 is MDHEN and CDR2 SYDVKM. The germline V and J ends were trimmed by 2 bases and 8 bases, with 7 bases remaining between them. The CDR3 nucleotides are TGTGCCAGCAGTTTAAGGAGTGACATTCAGTACTTC. Translated: CASSLRSDIQYF.

CDR3: CASSQEDRRYTEAFF. CDR3 in DNA: TGCGCCAGCAGCCAAGAGGACAGGAGGTACACTGAAGCTTTCTTT. The rearrangement uses TRBV4-3 and TRBJ1-1, with TRBD1 matching 7 bases. The J segment lost 3 bases and the V segment lost 0 bases, leaving 4 bases of the junction unmatched. From germline, CDR1 is LGHNA and CDR2 YSLEER. The CDR3 runs to 15 residues.

The chain joins TRBV28 to TRBJ2-6; D unclear. CDR1 and CDR2 (germline): MDHEN, SYDVKM. Trimming took off 11 bases at V and 4 bases at J, with 12 bases between the two ends. The length of the CDR3 is 13 residues. The CDR3 loop reads CACSGSGANVLTF. CDR3 in DNA: TGTGCCTGTTCTGGCTCCGGGGCCAACGTCCTGACTTTC.

V is TRBV27 and J is TRBJ2-7, with no clear D. Trimming cost V 4 bases and J 2 bases, with 3 bases left between them. This CDR3 has 11 residues. CDR1 and CDR2 from the germline V gene are MNHEY and SMNVEV (reference sequence). The CDR3 bases are TGTGCCAGCAGTTCAGCCTACGAGCAGTACTTC. Its protein product is CASSSAYEQYF.

The chain joins TRBV11-2 to TRBJ1-2; perhaps TRBD1 as D (5 bases). CDR3 size: 13 residues. Germline loops: CDR1 SGHAT, CDR2 FQNNGV. With 1 base removed from V and 4 bases from J, the gap between germline ends came to 7 bases. CDR3 in DNA: TGTGCCAGCAGCTTAGGACAGTCCTATGGCTACACCTTC. This sequence encodes CASSLGQSYGYTF.